This T cell receptor (beta chain) originates from a study of graft-versus-host responses after intestinal transplantation. Study in general: All recipients got anti-thymocyte globulin induction, then tacrolimus and steroids for approximately 3 years. Study results and caveats: Some GvH clones appeared in ileal mucosa or blood before recipient bone marrow.

The CDR3 runs 17 residues. Germline V gene data show CDR1 as SGHTA and CDR2 as FQGNSA. With 6 bases clipped from V and 4 bases from J, the junction kept 15 bases outside the gene matches. With respect to this clone: What it binds is not known.

Using immunoSEQ multiplex PCR, the repertoire was profiled, and TCRdb retains in-frame clones only, with some absent. Here the sample spans about 45,000 clones, around 90% being singletons. The V call is TRBV7-2, the J call TRBJ2-7; TRBD2 matches at 10 bases. The specimen was PBMCs, collected 524 days after transplant. The origin of this receptor is a human patient who received an intestinal transplant, so some T cells may come from the graft donor. DNA of the CDR3: TGTGCCAGCAGGTCTCTAGCGGGGGTGGGCCGGGGGTACGAGCAGTACTTC. It is translated as CASRSLAGVGRGYEQYF.